The clone carrying this TCR beta chain occurred a few times. Expressed TCRB transcripts were sequenced because the entire RNA isolate underwent reverse transcription. The data were produced by immunoSEQ multiplex PCR, yet TCRdb's version contains in-frame clones alone and is incomplete. This table has 300,000 to 400,000 clones, approximately 12% appearing once. This entry belongs to a study of beta chain features in type 1 diabetes. In germline, CDR1 is SGHTA, CDR2 FQGNSA. The CDR3 is made up of 17 amino acids. Germline trimming cut 4 bases from V and 1 base from J; bases unmatched to any gene: 9. The sequenced sample was naive CD4+ T cells from blood. The TCR sequence derives from a man between 18 and 35 years old in good health. The genes are TRBV7-2 and TRBJ2-7; 11 bases are a match to TRBD2. The CDR3 protein is CASSSRFTSGGSYEQYF. The CDR3 bases are TGTGCCAGCAGCTCCAGATTTACTAGCGGGGGATCCTACGAGCAGTACTTC. Looking up the rest from reference TRBV7-2 and TRBJ2-7 gives the full variable domain: GAGVSQSPSNKVTEKGKDVELRCDPISGHTALYWYRQSLGQGLEFLIYFQGNSAPDKSGLPSDRFSAERTGGSVSTLTIQRTQQEDSAVYLCASSSRFTSGGSYEQYFGPGTRLTVT.